Listed here are 9 T cell receptor beta chains from one sample, sequenced in a study of breast tumors, draining lymph nodes, adjacent tissues. TCRdb independently ran MiXCR on the multiplex PCR reads; one entry per CDR3 protein. The data hold about 63,000 distinct CDR3 sequences, with approximately 57% observed a single time. Sequenced: breast tumor tissue. The receptor source for this set is a female donor with breast cancer. Some clones in this sample may be carry-over from other donors' samples.

This clonotype showed up many times. The chain has TRBV4-2 and TRBJ2-1; D not certain. Trimming stripped 1 base from V and 0 bases from J, with 19 bases between. The CDR3 is 19 amino acids. The V gene's germline CDR1 is LGHNA and CDR2 YNFKEQ. This chain's CDR3 is CASSQGVQKFRSSYNEQFF. CDR3 DNA: TGTGCCAGCAGCCAAGGCGTTCAGAAATTTAGGAGCTCCTACAATGAGCAGTTCTTC.

The chain couples TRBV10-1 to TRBJ2-3; possible D gene TRBD2, 5 bases. The CDR3 covers 17 residues. Germline V gene data show CDR1 as WNHNN and CDR2 as SYGVQD (reference sequence). Trimming left V 0 bases short and J 1 base short, with 14 bases between. The CDR3 loop reads CASSESVGSGGTDTQYF. In nucleotides, the CDR3 is TGCGCCAGCAGTGAGTCGGTGGGTTCCGGGGGCACAGATACGCAGTATTTT.

The chain employs TRBV7-2 and TRBJ1-3; 7 nucleotides agree with TRBD1. CDR1 SGHTA and CDR2 FQGNSA come from the germline V gene. The CDR3 has 16 amino acids. J was trimmed by 6 bases and V by 3 bases; bases with no gene match: 11. The CDR3: CASSFLQGWDENTIYF. The CDR3 DNA sequence: TGTGCCAGCAGCTTCCTACAGGGGTGGGACGAAAACACCATATATTTT. The complete variable domain, with remaining parts taken from reference TRBV7-2 and TRBJ1-3, reads GAGVSQSPSNKVTEKGKDVELRCDPISGHTALYWYRQSLGQGLEFLIYFQGNSAPDKSGLPSDRFSAERTGGSVSTLTIQRTQQEDSAVYLCASSFLQGWDENTIYFGEGSWLTVV.

Notes on this clonotype: At one boundary the junction diverges from the germline segment, which might be a read error. The chain joins TRBV6-5 to TRBJ2-7; a weak D match, TRBD1 (6 bases). The CDR3 sequence is 16 residues long. Germline CDR1 reads MNHEY; CDR2 reads SVGAGI. CDR3 sequence (DNA): TGTTCCAGCAGTCGAGTGGGGCACAGGGCCTTGGGAGAGCAGTACTTC. Protein: CSSSRVGHRALGEQYF.

The V and J genes are TRBV19 and TRBJ2-5, with 15 bases that match TRBD2. The length of the CDR3 is 16 residues. J gave up 5 bases and V 5 bases, and 6 bases lay outside the gene matches. Per germline, CDR1 LNHDA and CDR2 SQIVND (reference sequence). The DNA for the CDR3 is TGTGCCAGTAGTCCGGGACTAGCGGGAGGTGCGGAGACCCAGTACTTC. This codes for CASSPGLAGGAETQYF.

The chain carries TRBV7-2 and TRBJ2-7, with D unclear. Trimming took off 1 base at V and 2 bases at J, with 9 bases between the two ends. Germline CDR1 reads SGHTA; CDR2 reads FQGNSA. This CDR3 comprises 14 residues. The CDR3 reads CASSLGVVPYEQYF. In DNA, the CDR3 is TGTGCCAGCAGCTTAGGGGTGGTTCCCTACGAGCAGTACTTC.

The rearrangement links TRBV29-1 to TRBJ2-1; the match to TRBD2 covers 8 bases. Trimming took 6 bases from V and 2 from J; bases not matched to a gene: 6. There are 14 residues in the CDR3. The germline CDR1 and CDR2 sequences are SQVTM and ANQGSEA. The CDR3 DNA reads TGCAGCGTAGCTGGGCGGGGGGCCTACAATGAGCAGTTCTTC. This codes for CSVAGRGAYNEQFF.

This clonotype was detected many times. This chain links TRBV20-1 with TRBJ1-5, with 7 bases aligning to TRBD1. The germline gives CDR1 DFQATT, CDR2 SNEGSKA (reference sequence). This CDR3 is 17 amino acids long. Trimming took 1 base from V and 0 from J; bases not matched to a gene: 9. CDR3 sequence (DNA): TGCAGTGCTAGAGCACCCGGGACAGACTATAGCAATCAGCCCCAGCATTTT. Encoded protein: CSARAPGTDYSNQPQHF.

At least ten counts were recorded for this clonotype. The gene calls are TRBV5-1 and TRBJ2-1; D is unclear. The germline V gene has CDR1 SGHRS and CDR2 YFSETQ. The CDR3 sequence is 16 residues long. Trimming stripped 0 bases from V and 4 bases from J, with 14 bases between. CDR3 sequence: CASSLEGINIYNEQFF. DNA of the CDR3: TGCGCCAGCAGCTTGGAGGGCATCAATATATACAATGAGCAGTTCTTC.